Listed here are 25 T cell receptor beta chains from one sample, sequenced in a study of shared clonotypes between healthy human individuals. CD8 cells regarded as naive lacked CD45RO, were positively chosen for CCR7, and omitted terminally differentiated effector memory CD45RA+ cells. Only in-frame clones appear in the TCRdb table, and some are missing; sequencing was by immunoSEQ multiplex PCR. The table records roughly 2.1 million clones, around 93% of them present only once. The sequenced material came from naive CD8+ T cells from PBMCs. The receptors stem from a man between 18 and 35 years old in good health. Some clones in this sample may be carry-over from other donors' samples.

The genes are TRBV28 and TRBJ2-5; D is uncertain. This CDR3 contains 14 residues. The germline V gene encodes CDR1 MDHEN and CDR2 SYDVKM. V was clipped by 4 bases and J by 1 base, with 10 bases between them. The CDR3 is CASSYGPIQETQYF. DNA of the CDR3: TGTGCCAGCAGTTACGGGCCAATCCAAGAGACCCAGTACTTC.

The rearrangement joins TRBV7-8 to TRBJ2-7; 12 bases agree with TRBD2. The V gene end was trimmed by 5 bases and the J gene end by 3 bases; junction bases not matched to a gene: 11. The CDR3 is made up of 17 amino acids. Looked up from germline, CDR1 is SGHVS and CDR2 is FQNEAQ. CDR3 residues: CASSHRTTSGSNYEQYF. CDR3 DNA sequence: TGTGCCAGCAGCCACCGGACGACTAGCGGGAGCAACTACGAGCAGTACTTC.

The chain couples TRBV29-1 to TRBJ2-2, with D perhaps TRBD1 or TRBD2 (5 bases each). Germline CDR1 and CDR2: SQVTM and ANQGSEA. Trimming stripped 5 bases from V and 1 base from J, with 8 bases between. This CDR3 spans 13 amino acids. CDR3 amino acids: CSVLGRNTGELFF. Written as DNA, the CDR3 is TGCAGCGTTTTGGGACGGAACACCGGGGAGCTGTTTTTT.

This chain connects TRBV19 to TRBJ1-1; the D gene is possibly TRBD1 (6 bases). The V end was cut by 5 bases, the J end by 0 bases, with 22 bases between. This CDR3 is 18 amino acids long. Per the germline V gene, CDR1 is LNHDA and CDR2 is SQIVND (reference sequence). The CDR3 DNA reads as TGTGCCAGTAGTCTCCAGGAGACAGGAGGAGGGTTGAACACTGAAGCTTTCTTT. Protein product: CASSLQETGGGLNTEAFF. The full variable domain, its missing parts supplied by reference TRBV19 and TRBJ1-1, is DGGITQSPKYLFRKEGQNVTLSCEQNLNHDAMYWYRQDPGQGLRLIYYSQIVNDFQKGDIAEGYSVSREKKESFPLTVTSAQKNPTAFYLCASSLQETGGGLNTEAFFGQGTRLTVV.

The rearrangement uses TRBV5-6 and TRBJ1-1, with D unresolved. From germline, CDR1 is SGHDT and CDR2 YYEEEE. The CDR3 covers 15 residues. V was cut by 4 bases and J by 0 bases, with 13 bases left in between. The CDR3 DNA follows: TGTGCCAGCAGCCTATTTGTCAGCATGAACACTGAAGCTTTCTTT. It specifies CASSLFVSMNTEAFF.

The chain recombines TRBV27 with TRBJ2-7; TRBD1 agrees at 9 bases. Germline trimming cut 3 bases from V and 4 bases from J; bases unmatched to any gene: 7. The length of the CDR3 is 15 residues. Germline assignment: CDR1 MNHEY and CDR2 SMNVEV (reference sequence). DNA for the CDR3: TGTGCCAGCAGTTTCAGCCGGGGACAGGGTTACGAGCAGTACTTC. Protein sequence: CASSFSRGQGYEQYF.

This clone showed up just once. CDR3 protein: CASSLSPLNTEAFF. The CDR3 DNA reads TGCGCCAGCAGCCTGTCGCCCTTGAACACTGAAGCTTTCTTT. This chain uses TRBV4-1 with TRBJ1-1; no definite D call. The CDR3 covers 14 residues. Trimming pared 4 bases from V and 0 bases from J, leaving 9 bases between. Germline V gene data show CDR1 as MGHRA and CDR2 as YSYEKL.

A single count supports this clone. The chain combines TRBV9 with TRBJ2-3; TRBD2 agrees at 13 bases. This CDR3 spans 17 amino acids. V lost 7 bases, J lost 8 bases, and 16 bases stayed unmatched. The germline V gene has CDR1 SGDLS and CDR2 YYNGEE. For the CDR3, the DNA is TGTGCCAGCGGCGACGGACTAGCGGGAGAGGAGCGGGGTACGCAGTATTTT. Translating it yields CASGDGLAGEERGTQYF.

The chain recombines TRBV5-6 with TRBJ1-1; 7 nucleotides line up with TRBD1. From germline, CDR1 is SGHDT and CDR2 YYEEEE. After removal of 0 bases from V and 0 bases from J, the junction contained 8 bases not matched to a gene. The CDR3 is 17 amino acids. The CDR3 loop is CASSLGSRGPLNTEAFF. The CDR3 DNA sequence: TGTGCCAGCAGCTTGGGGAGTAGGGGGCCTTTGAACACTGAAGCTTTCTTT.

V and J are TRBV6-5 and TRBJ2-1; 9 positions match TRBD1. J gave up 8 bases and V 7 bases, and 12 bases lay outside the gene matches. Germline assignment: CDR1 MNHEY and CDR2 SVGAGI. This CDR3 has 15 amino acids. In DNA, the CDR3 is TGTGCCAGCAACCTGCTGGGACAGGGAAGCGATGAGCAGTTCTTC. Translated, it gives CASNLLGQGSDEQFF.

This rearrangement joins TRBV6-4 to TRBJ2-3, with TRBD2 matching over 9 bases. Per germline, CDR1 MRHNA and CDR2 SNTAGT. There are 15 residues in the CDR3. V lost 5 bases to trimming and J lost 1 base; unmatched junction nucleotides: 4. CDR3 sequence reads: CASSRAGGRTDTQYF. CDR3 in DNA: TGTGCCAGCAGTAGAGCGGGAGGCCGCACAGATACGCAGTATTTT.

The V call is TRBV29-1, the J call TRBJ1-5; the D is unclear. CDR3 size: 10 residues. Trimming stripped 5 bases from V and 10 bases from J, with 9 bases between. Germline V CDR1 and CDR2: SQVTM, ANQGSEA. The DNA for the CDR3 is TGCAGCGTTAAGTGGATACCCCAGCATTTT. It codes for CSVKWIPQHF. Looking up the rest from reference TRBV29-1 and TRBJ1-5 gives the full variable domain: SAVISQKPSRDICQRGTSLTIQCQVDSQVTMMFWYRQQPGQSLTLIATANQGSEATYESGFVIDKFPISRPNLTFSTLTVSNMSPEDSSIYLCSVKWIPQHFGDGTRLSIL.

The chain uses TRBV7-2 and TRBJ2-7; 8 positions match TRBD1. CDR1 SGHTA and CDR2 FQGNSA come from the germline V gene. There are 15 residues in the CDR3. The ends lost 4 bases at V and 3 bases at J; junction bases unmatched: 8. The CDR3 here is CASSSHRDRFYEQYF. For the CDR3, the DNA is TGTGCCAGCAGCTCGCACCGGGACAGGTTCTACGAGCAGTACTTC. Complete variable domain (other parts from reference TRBV7-2 and TRBJ2-7): GAGVSQSPSNKVTEKGKDVELRCDPISGHTALYWYRQSLGQGLEFLIYFQGNSAPDKSGLPSDRFSAERTGGSVSTLTIQRTQQEDSAVYLCASSSHRDRFYEQYFGPGTRLTVT.

J is TRBJ2-1 and V is TRBV9; TRBD1 or TRBD2 may be the D gene (5 bases each). This CDR3 region has 15 residues. CDR1 is SGDLS and CDR2 is YYNGEE in the germline V gene. Trimming removed 4 bases at V and 5 bases at J, with 16 bases between. This chain's CDR3 is CASSPEPGLNNEQFF. The CDR3 DNA reads TGTGCCAGCAGCCCCGAGCCGGGGCTGAACAATGAGCAGTTCTTC.

The chain has TRBV2 and TRBJ2-7, with TRBD1 matching over 9 bases. Germline lookup yields CDR1 SNHLY and CDR2 FYNNEI. V was clipped by 7 bases and J by 1 base; unmatched bases: 11. The CDR3 is 16 residues long. The CDR3 region is CASTGTGLLVSYEQYF. The DNA for the CDR3 is TGTGCCAGCACCGGGACAGGGCTTTTAGTTTCCTACGAGCAGTACTTC.

The V gene is TRBV28, the J gene TRBJ2-5; D possibly corresponds to TRBD2 (6 bases). The CDR3 length is 16 residues. Trimming removed 3 bases from V and 4 bases from J, with 18 bases in between. Germline CDR1 reads MDHEN; CDR2 reads SYDVKM. CDR3 loop: CASSFLGLNGGETQYF. For the CDR3, the DNA is TGTGCCAGCAGTTTCCTAGGCCTTAACGGGGGAGAGACCCAGTACTTC. Full variable domain (rest looked up from reference TRBV28 and TRBJ2-5): DVKVTQSSRYLVKRTGEKVFLECVQDMDHENMFWYRQDPGLGLRLIYFSYDVKMKEKGDIPEGYSVSREKKERFSLILESASTNQTSMYLCASSFLGLNGGETQYFGPGTRLLVL.

As concerns this clone: Other DNA variants within this sample encode the same CDR3. This sequence joins TRBV10-3 and TRBJ2-7, with 10 bases aligning to TRBD1. V shed 6 bases, J shed 4 bases, and the junction held 3 bases outside the gene matches. The CDR3 has 13 residues. Germline CDR1 is ENHRY and CDR2 is SYGVKD. The chain's CDR3 is CAIRGDRGYEQYF. As DNA, the CDR3 is TGTGCCATCAGGGGGGACAGGGGTTACGAGCAGTACTTC.

V gene TRBV11-2 combines with J gene TRBJ1-1, with a possible D match to TRBD1 (5 bases). In germline, CDR1 is SGHAT, CDR2 FQNNGV. This CDR3 region has 14 residues. Trimming took 4 bases from V and 3 from J, leaving 12 bases between them. The CDR3 nucleotides read TGTGCCAGCAGCTCCGGGGGGGACTACACTGAAGCTTTCTTT. Its protein is CASSSGGDYTEAFF.

The J gene is TRBJ1-4, the V gene TRBV4-1; a possible D gene is TRBD1 (6 bases). The CDR3 runs 15 residues. V was pared by 5 bases and J by 4 bases, with 14 bases between. Looked up from germline, CDR1 is MGHRA and CDR2 is YSYEKL. CDR3 sequence (DNA): TGCGCCAGCAGCGGGGGGGCATTCCGTAATGAAAAACTGTTTTTT. Protein: CASSGGAFRNEKLFF.

As for this clone: The sample holds other DNA sequences that translate to the same CDR3. This chain connects TRBV28 to TRBJ1-1; D is unresolved. Germline-derived CDR1 and CDR2 are MDHEN and SYDVKM. The V end lost 3 bases, the J end lost 1 base, and 9 bases lay between the germline ends. CDR3 length: 14 amino acids. The CDR3 reads CASSFPYGNTEAFF. For the CDR3, the DNA is TGTGCCAGCAGTTTCCCTTATGGGAACACTGAAGCTTTCTTT.

This chain uses TRBV27 with TRBJ2-7, with 8 bases matching TRBD2. Per germline, CDR1 MNHEY and CDR2 SMNVEV (reference sequence). The CDR3 totals 14 residues. The junction had 8 bases not matched to a gene; V was cut back by 8 bases and J by 2 bases. The CDR3 reads CASSQFSGTYEQYF. As DNA, the CDR3 is TGTGCCAGCTCCCAGTTTAGCGGGACCTACGAGCAGTACTTC.

In the case of this clone: The same CDR3 also results from other DNA sequences found in this sample. This sequence joins TRBV19 and TRBJ1-5; weak D call: TRBD1 (5 bases). CDR1 LNHDA and CDR2 SQIVND come from the germline V gene (reference sequence). This CDR3 has 14 amino acids. V lost 3 bases and J lost 3, with 9 bases in between. The CDR3 reads CASSIGGSNQPQHF. Written as DNA, the CDR3 is TGTGCCAGTAGTATCGGGGGGTCCAATCAGCCCCAGCATTTT.

The chain couples TRBV27 to TRBJ2-7; TRBD2 aligns across 10 bases. The V gene's germline CDR1 is MNHEY and CDR2 SMNVEV (reference sequence). J gave up 0 bases and V 8 bases, and 13 bases lay outside the gene matches. CDR3 length: 17 amino acids. In nucleotides, the CDR3 is TGTGCCAGCTCTACACCCCGGGAGCGGGAGGGCTCCTACGAGCAGTACTTC. This encodes CASSTPREREGSYEQYF.

The rearrangement joins TRBV27 to TRBJ1-5, with TRBD1 identical over 9 bases. Trimming at V came to 8 bases and at J to 5 bases, leaving 4 bases not matched to a gene. The germline CDR1 and CDR2 sequences are MNHEY and SMNVEV (reference sequence). The CDR3 loop spans 13 amino acids. The CDR3 DNA follows: TGTGCCAGCTCCGGACAGGGGCATCAGCCCCAGCATTTT. Translating gives CASSGQGHQPQHF.

The chain carries TRBV5-1 and TRBJ1-1; D is perhaps TRBD1 (5 bases). Trimming stripped 4 bases from V and 6 bases from J, with 13 bases between. This CDR3 contains 13 residues. CDR1 SGHRS and CDR2 YFSETQ come from the germline V gene. CDR3 region: CASSPGTDSEAFF. CDR3 DNA: TGCGCCAGCAGCCCCGGGACCGATTCTGAAGCTTTCTTT. The full variable domain, rest sourced from reference TRBV5-1 and TRBJ1-1, is KAGVTQTPRYLIKTRGQQVTLSCSPISGHRSVSWYQQTPGQGLQFLFEYFSETQRNKGNFPGRFSGRQFSNSRSEMNVSTLELGDSALYLCASSPGTDSEAFFGQGTRLTVV.